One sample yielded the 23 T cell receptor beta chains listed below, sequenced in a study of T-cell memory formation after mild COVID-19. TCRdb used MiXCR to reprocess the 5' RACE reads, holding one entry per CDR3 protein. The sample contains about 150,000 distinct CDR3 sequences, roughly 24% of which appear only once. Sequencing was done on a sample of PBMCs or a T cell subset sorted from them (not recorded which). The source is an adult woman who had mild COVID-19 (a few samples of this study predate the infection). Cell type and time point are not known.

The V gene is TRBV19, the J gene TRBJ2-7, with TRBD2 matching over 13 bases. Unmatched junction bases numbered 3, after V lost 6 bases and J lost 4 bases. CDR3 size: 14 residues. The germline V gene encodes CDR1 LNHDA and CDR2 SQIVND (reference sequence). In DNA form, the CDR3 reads TGTGCCAGTAGCTGGACTAGCGGGGGTTACGAGCAGTACTTC. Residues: CASSWTSGGYEQYF. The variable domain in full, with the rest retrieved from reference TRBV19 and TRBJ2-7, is DGGITQSPKYLFRKEGQNVTLSCEQNLNHDAMYWYRQDPGQGLRLIYYSQIVNDFQKGDIAEGYSVSREKKESFPLTVTSAQKNPTAFYLCASSWTSGGYEQYFGPGTRLTVT.

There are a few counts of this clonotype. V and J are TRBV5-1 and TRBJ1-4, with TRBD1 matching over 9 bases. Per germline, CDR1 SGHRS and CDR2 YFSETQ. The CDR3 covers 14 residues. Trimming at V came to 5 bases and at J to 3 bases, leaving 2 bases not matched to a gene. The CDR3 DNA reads TGCGCCAGCAGACAGGGGGCGGCTAATGAAAAACTGTTTTTT. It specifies CASRQGAANEKLFF.

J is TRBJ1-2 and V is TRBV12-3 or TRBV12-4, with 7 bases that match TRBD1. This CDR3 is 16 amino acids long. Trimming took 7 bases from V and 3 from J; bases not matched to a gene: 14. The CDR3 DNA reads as TGTGCCAGCATATCCGGGACAGCGAATCTATACTATGGCTACACCTTC. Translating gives CASISGTANLYYGYTF.

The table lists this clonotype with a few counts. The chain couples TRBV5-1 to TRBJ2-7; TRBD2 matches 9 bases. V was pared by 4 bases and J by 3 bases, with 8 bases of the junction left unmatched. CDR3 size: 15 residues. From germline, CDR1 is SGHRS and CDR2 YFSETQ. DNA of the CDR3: TGCGCCAGCAGCGCGGGGGGGGGACAGATCTACGAGCAGTACTTC. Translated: CASSAGGGQIYEQYF.

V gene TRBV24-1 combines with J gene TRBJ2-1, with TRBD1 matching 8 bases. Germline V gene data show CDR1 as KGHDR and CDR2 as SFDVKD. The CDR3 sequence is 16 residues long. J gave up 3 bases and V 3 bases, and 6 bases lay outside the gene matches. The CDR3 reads CATSDPGTGGYNEQFF. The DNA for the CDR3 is TGTGCCACCAGTGATCCCGGAACAGGGGGCTACAATGAGCAGTTCTTC.

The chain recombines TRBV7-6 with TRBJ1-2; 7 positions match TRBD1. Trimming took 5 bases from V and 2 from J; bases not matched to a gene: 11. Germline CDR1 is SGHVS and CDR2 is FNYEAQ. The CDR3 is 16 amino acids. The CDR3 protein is CASSLLFEGANYGYTF. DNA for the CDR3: TGTGCCAGCAGCCTGCTTTTTGAGGGGGCGAACTATGGCTACACCTTC. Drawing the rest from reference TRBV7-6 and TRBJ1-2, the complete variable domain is GAGVSQSPRYKVTKRGQDVALRCDPISGHVSLYWYRQALGQGPEFLTYFNYEAQQDKSGLPNDRFSAERPEGSISTLTIQRTEQRDSAMYRCASSLLFEGANYGYTFGSGTRLTVV.

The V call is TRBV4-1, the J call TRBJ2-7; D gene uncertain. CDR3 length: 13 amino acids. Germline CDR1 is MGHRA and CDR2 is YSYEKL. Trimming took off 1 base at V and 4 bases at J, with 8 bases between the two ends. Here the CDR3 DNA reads TGCGCCAGCAGCCAAGGTGGCGGATACGAGCAGTACTTC. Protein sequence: CASSQGGGYEQYF.

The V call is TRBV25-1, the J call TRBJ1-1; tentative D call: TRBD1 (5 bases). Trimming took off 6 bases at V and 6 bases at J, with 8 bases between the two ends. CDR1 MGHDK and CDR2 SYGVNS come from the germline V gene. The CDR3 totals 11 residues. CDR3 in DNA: TGTGCCAGCAGGCTGGGGGCTGAAGCTTTCTTT. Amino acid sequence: CASRLGAEAFF.

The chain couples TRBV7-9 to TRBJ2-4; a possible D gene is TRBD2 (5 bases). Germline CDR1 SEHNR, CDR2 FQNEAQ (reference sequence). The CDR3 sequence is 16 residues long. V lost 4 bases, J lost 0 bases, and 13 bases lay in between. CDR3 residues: CASSSSAVLAKNIQYF. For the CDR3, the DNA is TGTGCCAGCAGCTCCTCAGCGGTACTAGCCAAAAACATTCAGTACTTC.

CDR3 sequence (DNA): TGTGCCAGCAGCTCCACTTCCGGGCATGAGCAGTTCTTC. It specifies CASSSTSGHEQFF. V usage is TRBV11-2 and J usage is TRBJ2-1, with D hard to call. CDR3 size: 13 residues. The V gene lost 4 bases and the J gene lost 8 bases, with 12 bases spanning the gap. Germline CDR1 is SGHAT and CDR2 is FQNNGV.

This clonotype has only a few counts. The CDR3 sequence: CASSLDFTGEPLYGYTF. As DNA, the CDR3 is TGCGCCAGCAGCTTGGATTTTACTGGGGAGCCCCTCTATGGCTACACCTTC. V is TRBV5-1 and J is TRBJ1-2; D is unresolved. Germline V gene data show CDR1 as SGHRS and CDR2 as YFSETQ. Trimming shortened V by 0 bases and J by 4 bases, and 19 bases separated the two germline ends. The length of the CDR3 is 17 residues. Complete variable domain (other parts from reference TRBV5-1 and TRBJ1-2): KAGVTQTPRYLIKTRGQQVTLSCSPISGHRSVSWYQQTPGQGLQFLFEYFSETQRNKGNFPGRFSGRQFSNSRSEMNVSTLELGDSALYLCASSLDFTGEPLYGYTFGSGTRLTVV.

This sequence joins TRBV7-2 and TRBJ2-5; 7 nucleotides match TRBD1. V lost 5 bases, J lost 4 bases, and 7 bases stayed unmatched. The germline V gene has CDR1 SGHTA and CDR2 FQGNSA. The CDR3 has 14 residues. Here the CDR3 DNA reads TGTGCCAGCAGCAATCCGACAGGGACAGAGACCCAGTACTTC. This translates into CASSNPTGTETQYF.

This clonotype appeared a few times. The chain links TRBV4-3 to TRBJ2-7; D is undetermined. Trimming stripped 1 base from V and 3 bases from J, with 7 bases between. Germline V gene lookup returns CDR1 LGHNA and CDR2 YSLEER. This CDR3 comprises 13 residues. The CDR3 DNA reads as TGCGCCAGCAGCCAAGGACGACACTACGAGCAGTACTTC. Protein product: CASSQGRHYEQYF.

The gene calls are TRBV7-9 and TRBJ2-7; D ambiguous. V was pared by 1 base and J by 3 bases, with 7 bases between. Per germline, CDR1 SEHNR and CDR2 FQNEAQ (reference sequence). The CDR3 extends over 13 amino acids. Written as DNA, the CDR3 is TGTGCCAGCAGCTTAGTGGGTCACTACGAGCAGTACTTC. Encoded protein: CASSLVGHYEQYF.

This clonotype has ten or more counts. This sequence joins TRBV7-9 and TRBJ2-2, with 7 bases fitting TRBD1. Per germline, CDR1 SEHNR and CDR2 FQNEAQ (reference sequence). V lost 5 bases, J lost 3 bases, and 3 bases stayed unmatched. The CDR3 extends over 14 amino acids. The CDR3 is CASSQGQYTGELFF. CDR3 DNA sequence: TGTGCCAGCAGCCAGGGACAGTACACCGGGGAGCTGTTTTTT.

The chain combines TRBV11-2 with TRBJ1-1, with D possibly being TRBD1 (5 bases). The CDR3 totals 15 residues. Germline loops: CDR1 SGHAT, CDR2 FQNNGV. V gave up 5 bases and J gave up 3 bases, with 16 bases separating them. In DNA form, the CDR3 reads TGTGCCAGCAGCAGACCATCGCTCAGGGACACTGAAGCTTTCTTT. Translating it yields CASSRPSLRDTEAFF. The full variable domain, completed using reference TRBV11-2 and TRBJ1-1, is EAGVAQSPRYKIIEKRQSVAFWCNPISGHATLYWYQQILGQGPKLLIQFQNNGVVDDSQLPKDRFSAERLKGVDSTLKIQPAKLEDSAVYLCASSRPSLRDTEAFFGQGTRLTVV.

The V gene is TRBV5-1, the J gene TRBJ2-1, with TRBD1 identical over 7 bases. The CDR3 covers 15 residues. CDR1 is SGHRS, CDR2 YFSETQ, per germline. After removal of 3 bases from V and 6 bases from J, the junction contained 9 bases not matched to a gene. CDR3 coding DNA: TGCGCCAGCAGCTCGACAGGGAATCAAGTCAATGAGCAGTTCTTC. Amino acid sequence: CASSSTGNQVNEQFF. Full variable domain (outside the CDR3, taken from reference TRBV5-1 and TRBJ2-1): KAGVTQTPRYLIKTRGQQVTLSCSPISGHRSVSWYQQTPGQGLQFLFEYFSETQRNKGNFPGRFSGRQFSNSRSEMNVSTLELGDSALYLCASSSTGNQVNEQFFGPGTRLTVL.

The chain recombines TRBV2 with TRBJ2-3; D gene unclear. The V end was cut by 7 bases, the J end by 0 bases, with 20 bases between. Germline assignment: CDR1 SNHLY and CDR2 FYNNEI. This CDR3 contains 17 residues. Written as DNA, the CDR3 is TGTGCCAGCATAGGTGGAGTTTACTGGACCAGCACAGATACGCAGTATTTT. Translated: CASIGGVYWTSTDTQYF. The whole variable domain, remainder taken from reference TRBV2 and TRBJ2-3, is EPEVTQTPSHQVTQMGQEVILRCVPISNHLYFYWYRQILGQKVEFLVSFYNNEISEKSEIFDDQFSVERPDGSNFTLKIRSTKLEDSAMYFCASIGGVYWTSTDTQYFGPGTRLTVL.

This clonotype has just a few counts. The CDR3 loop reads CASSLLTGELFF. The CDR3 DNA reads as TGTGCCAGCAGCCTCCTCACCGGGGAGCTGTTTTTT. This chain links TRBV7-6 with TRBJ2-2; the D is unclear. From germline, CDR1 is SGHVS and CDR2 FNYEAQ. The CDR3 is 12 amino acids. The V and J ends lost 5 bases and 4 bases respectively, with 5 bases between them.

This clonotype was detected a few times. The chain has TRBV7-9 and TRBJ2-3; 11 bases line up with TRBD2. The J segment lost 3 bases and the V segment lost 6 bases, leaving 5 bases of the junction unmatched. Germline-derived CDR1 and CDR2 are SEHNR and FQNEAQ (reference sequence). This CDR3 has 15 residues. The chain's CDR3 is CASSPGLAETDTQYF. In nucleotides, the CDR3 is TGTGCCAGCAGTCCGGGACTAGCGGAGACAGATACGCAGTATTTT.

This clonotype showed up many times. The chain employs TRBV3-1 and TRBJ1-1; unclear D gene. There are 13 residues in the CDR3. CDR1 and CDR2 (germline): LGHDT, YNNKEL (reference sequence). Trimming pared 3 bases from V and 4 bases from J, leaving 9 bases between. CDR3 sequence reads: CASSQDQFTEAFF. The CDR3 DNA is TGTGCCAGCAGCCAGGACCAGTTCACTGAAGCTTTCTTT.

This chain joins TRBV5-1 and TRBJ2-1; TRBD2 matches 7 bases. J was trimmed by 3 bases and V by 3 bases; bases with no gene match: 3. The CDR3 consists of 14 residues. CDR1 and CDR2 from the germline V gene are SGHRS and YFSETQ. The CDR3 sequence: CASSYRTSYNEQFF. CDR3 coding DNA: TGCGCCAGCAGCTACCGGACTAGCTACAATGAGCAGTTCTTC.

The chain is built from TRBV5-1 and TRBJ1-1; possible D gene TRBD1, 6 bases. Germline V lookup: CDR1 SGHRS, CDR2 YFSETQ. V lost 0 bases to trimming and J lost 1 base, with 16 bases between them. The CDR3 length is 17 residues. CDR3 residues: CASSLGVQSTGNTEAFF. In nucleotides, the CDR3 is TGCGCCAGCAGCTTGGGGGTCCAGTCGACAGGGAACACTGAAGCTTTCTTT.